This TCR beta chain was found in a study of OX40 agonist ivuxolimab in advanced cancers. Study results and limitations: Nonresponders included some who also had low normalized T-cell clonal expansion. Clonal expansion from baseline to week 6 occurred in both CD4+ and CD8+ T cells. The mean number of expanded clones was higher in CD8+ T cells than in CD4+.

Germline assignment: CDR1 SGHDT and CDR2 YYEEEE. Trimming removed 0 bases at V and 4 bases at J, with 5 bases between. This CDR3 has 13 amino acids. The data were produced by immunoSEQ multiplex PCR, yet TCRdb's version contains in-frame clones alone and is incomplete. The sample includes around 100,000 clones, roughly 91% of them seen just once. In regard to this clone: Its target is not known.

Systemic immunosuppression or a history of autoimmune disease excluded patients. This TCR came from an adult with an advanced solid tumor such as melanoma, head and neck, liver or kidney cancer. The starting material was CD4+ or CD8+ T cells sorted from blood, obtained in a trial of the OX40 agonist ivuxolimab. The chain links TRBV5-6 to TRBJ1-5; tentative D call: TRBD1 (5 bases). CDR3 sequence: CASSLGTNQPQHF. CDR3 sequence (DNA): TGTGCCAGCAGCTTGGGGACAAATCAGCCCCAGCATTTT.